This record looks at one TCR beta chain sequence and its context. The CDR3 consists of 17 residues. V was clipped by 4 bases and J by 2 bases; unmatched bases: 15. Looked up from germline, CDR1 is SGHDT and CDR2 is YYEEEE. Generated by immunoSEQ multiplex PCR, the TCRdb table keeps only in-frame clones and is missing some. Of under 2.5 million clones listed, 85% to 95% are singletons. This sample is part of a study of shared clonotypes between healthy human individuals. The sample consisted of naive CD4+ T cells from PBMCs. Subset: CD45RA+ positively selected. The sequence came from a man between 18 and 35 years old in good health. Some clones in this sample may be carry-over from other donors' samples. The genes are TRBV5-6 and TRBJ2-7; 7 bases are shared with TRBD2. Written as DNA, the CDR3 is TGTGCCAGCAGCCAATGGGGACGGCGGGCGGGGGCCTACGAGCAGTACTTC. Amino acids: CASSQWGRRAGAYEQYF.